The following is a T cell receptor beta chain sequence with its context. Its antigen is still unknown. This entry is derived from a study of T-cell reconstitution after alpha-beta-depleted transplantation in children. Trimming stripped 4 bases from V and 4 bases from J, with 11 bases between. This CDR3 is built from 14 residues. The germline V gene has CDR1 LNHNV and CDR2 YYDKDF (reference sequence). The library targeted TCRbeta and was prepared with unique molecular identifiers. TCRdb used MiXCR to reprocess the PCR reads, holding one entry per CDR3 protein. Of around 420,000 distinct CDR3 sequences in the sample, roughly 17% were seen once. Notes on the study in general: Two months or so post-transplant, alpha-beta T cells reportedly derived from several hundred expanded graft clones.

Sequences were derived from PBMCs, mostly from graft donor cells, sampled 360 days after TCRalphabeta/CD19-depleted stem cell transplant. The genes are TRBV15 and TRBJ2-1; D might be TRBD1 (5 bases). The sequence was obtained from a boy under three years old who had a stem cell transplant for Wiskott-Aldrich syndrome, so the T cells may come from the graft donor. The CDR3 coding sequence is TGTGCCACCAGCAAGACAGTGGGGTACAATGAGCAGTTCTTC. It is translated as CATSKTVGYNEQFF.